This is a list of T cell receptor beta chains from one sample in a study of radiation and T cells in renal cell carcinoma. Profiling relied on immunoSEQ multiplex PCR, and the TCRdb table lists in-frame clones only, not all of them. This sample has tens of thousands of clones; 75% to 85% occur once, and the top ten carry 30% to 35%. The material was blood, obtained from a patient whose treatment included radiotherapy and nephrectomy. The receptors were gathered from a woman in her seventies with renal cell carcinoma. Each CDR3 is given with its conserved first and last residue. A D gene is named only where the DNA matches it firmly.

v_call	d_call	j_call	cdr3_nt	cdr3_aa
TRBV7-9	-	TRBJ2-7	TGTGCCAGCAGCCCCCGGGAAGGCGCGGGGTTTGGCGAGCAGTACTTC	CASSPREGAGFGEQYF
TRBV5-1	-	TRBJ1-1	TGCGCCAGCGGTCGGCAGGAGAACACTGAAGCTTTCTTT	CASGRQENTEAFF
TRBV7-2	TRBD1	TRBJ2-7	TGTGCCAGCAGCTTTGGACAGGGCCGGGAGCAGTACTTC	CASSFGQGREQYF
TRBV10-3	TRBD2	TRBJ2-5	TGTGCCATCAGCACTGCCGGGGGGGCAGAGACCCAGTACTTC	CAISTAGGAETQYF
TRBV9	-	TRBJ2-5	TGTGCCAGCAGCGTAGTGGACACAGGTCAAGAGACCCAGTACTTC	CASSVVDTGQETQYF
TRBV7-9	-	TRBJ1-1	TGTGCCAGCAGTACAGGGACTGAAGCTTTCTTT	CASSTGTEAFF
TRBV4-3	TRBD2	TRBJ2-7	TGCGCCAGCAGCCAAGATTCCCTAGCGGGTGCCTACGAGCAGTACTTC	CASSQDSLAGAYEQYF
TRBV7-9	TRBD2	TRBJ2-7	TGTGCCTCCCGCCCTGCGGGAGGCCCCTACGAGCAGTACTTC	CASRPAGGPYEQYF
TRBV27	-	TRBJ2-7	TGTGCCAGCAGTACTAGCTCCTACGAGCAGTACTTC	CASSTSSYEQYF
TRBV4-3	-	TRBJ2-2	TGCGCCAGCAGCCAAGAATCGCCCAAACTAAAAACCGGGGAGCTGTTTTTT	CASSQESPKLKTGELFF
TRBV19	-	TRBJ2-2	TGTGCCAGTAGTATGCTCACCGGGGAGCTGTTTTTT	CASSMLTGELFF
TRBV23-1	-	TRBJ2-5	TGCGCCAGCACTCGGACCCCGGAAGAGACCCAGTACTTC	CASTRTPEETQYF
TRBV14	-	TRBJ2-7	TGTGCCAGCAGCCAAGTGACTCCCTACGAGCAGTACTTC	CASSQVTPYEQYF
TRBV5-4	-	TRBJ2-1	TGTGCCAGCAGCTTGGCTGGACCAATAATGAAGCAGTTCTTC	CASSLAGPIMKQFF
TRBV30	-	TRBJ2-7	TGTGCCTGGAGCCAAGGGTGGCAGGGGACGGTCTCCTACGAGCAGTACTTC	CAWSQGWQGTVSYEQYF
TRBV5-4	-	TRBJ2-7	TGTGCCAGCAGCCCCGCCGACACGGACCCCTACGAGCAGTACTTC	CASSPADTDPYEQYF
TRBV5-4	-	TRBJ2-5	TGTGCCAGCAGCTCGAAGGACACGCACCAAGAGACCCAGTACTTC	CASSSKDTHQETQYF